This T cell receptor (beta chain) was found in a study of shared clonotypes between healthy human individuals. Splitting of each subset's genomic DNA was done evenly across several immunoSEQ plates. Sequenced by immunoSEQ multiplex PCR; TCRdb stores in-frame clones only, minus some. The data hold 950,000 to 1,100,000 clones, with approximately 76% observed a single time. The healthy adult donors were HIV-negative and reported no recent acute infections or vaccinations. To note about this clone: A junction boundary mismatches the germline segment, possibly from a read error.

Germline CDR1 KGHSH, CDR2 LQKENI. This CDR3 comprises 15 residues. The sample comprised memory CD4+ T cells sorted from blood. Stated subset: CD45RA-negative fraction. The sequence was collected from a young man in good health. This chain uses TRBV18 with TRBJ2-7; perhaps D is TRBD1 or TRBD2 (5 bases each). The CDR3 region is CASSPGQGDPYQQYF. The CDR3 coding sequence is TGTGCCAGCTCACCAGGACAAGGGGACCCCTACCAGCAGTACTTC.